Included here is one T cell receptor (beta chain) sequence, with context. The sample comes from a study of blood T cell repertoires in COVID-19. Study-wide background: The study drew acute and convalescent COVID-19 samples from the United States, Italy and Spain. Nucleic acid was either cDNA or gDNA, and it came from T cells, B-cell-depleted T cells, or PBMCs.

Original processing methods: Nucleated cell number was recorded as an estimate derived from reference gene primer amplification. Assay used: immunoSEQ multiplex PCR; TCRdb lists only in-frame clones, some missing. The DNA gave D and trimming, while V, J and clone size come from that table. The profile shows around 180,000 clones, 88% of them singletons. The ends were cut back, 0 bases at V and 1 base at J, with 16 bases in the middle. The germline V gene has CDR1 GTSNPN and CDR2 SVGIG (reference sequence). The CDR3 contains 17 residues. The clonotype was recovered from a man in his fifties or sixties with acute or convalescent COVID-19. V and J are TRBV30 and TRBJ1-5; a possible D gene is TRBD1 (5 bases). Material: peripheral blood. Written as DNA, the CDR3 is TGTGCCTGGAGTGTACAGCCTCCGGGACTGAGCAATCAGCCCCAGCATTTT. Encoded protein: CAWSVQPPGLSNQPQHF.